This TCR beta chain was captured by sequencing in a study of beta chain features in type 1 diabetes. Broader study findings: For patients and controls alike, PCR might favor shorter templates to the same degree. Sequencing of cDNA might inflate the share of cells that strongly express TCR. Shortening that was moderate but significant affected the TCRB CDR3s of Type 1 diabetes patients in all four CD4+ subsets. TCRB repertoires of naive, central memory and Treg cells appeared more similar among patients than among healthy donors.

Reverse transcription of all isolated RNA meant that expressed TCRB transcripts were sequenced. TCRdb's copy holds only in-frame clones and misses some; the assay was immunoSEQ multiplex PCR. Among more than 550,000 clones, over 13% were seen once, and the ten largest hold around 0.04%. Note on this clone: The antigen is not known.

Sorted cells reached over 95% purity in every population. The sequence was collected from a man younger than 35 with type 1 diabetes. Sequenced input: naive CD4+ T cells from blood.

The CDR3 region has the DNA TGTGCCAGCAGCTTAGCCACAAGGGAAACCCAGTACTTC. This encodes CASSLATRETQYF. The chain joins TRBV11-2 to TRBJ2-5; no clear D. CDR1 and CDR2 (germline): SGHAT, FQNNGV. The CDR3 sequence is 13 residues long. V gave up 1 base and J gave up 8 bases, with 11 bases separating them.